This T cell receptor (beta chain) stems from a study of T cell responses to AZD1222 COVID-19 vaccine. Study results and limitations: Just a handful of people given AZD1222 tested seropositive at baseline. Spike-specific TCR breadth and depth both grew after two AZD1222 doses. A mostly white British donor set with more females was recruited, and clonal diversity was possibly underestimated.

Notes on this clone: Antigen: not known.

V dropped 2 bases and J dropped 6 bases, with 8 bases sitting between them. Germline CDR1 is KGHSH and CDR2 is LQKENI. CDR3 length equals 12 residues. The repertoire was sequenced with immunoSEQ multiplex PCR; TCRdb's copy has only in-frame clones and lacks some. This sample yields approximately 200,000 clones, of which around 86% are seen a single time; 2.5% to 3% belongs to the top ten. This TCR came from an adult in good health. This rearrangement joins TRBV18 to TRBJ2-7, with D perhaps assigned TRBD1 or TRBD2 (5 bases each). The starting material was peripheral blood, obtained on day 0 of MenACWY control vaccination. The chain's CDR3 is CASSPERGEQYF. The CDR3 nucleotides are TGTGCCAGCTCACCAGAGAGGGGCGAGCAGTACTTC.